Presented here are 10 T cell receptor beta chains from one specimen sequenced in a study of cytomegalovirus exposure and HLA in healthy donors. Primers: 60 Vbeta forward and 13 Jbeta reverse. Only in-frame clones appear in the TCRdb table, and some are missing; sequencing was by immunoSEQ multiplex PCR. Here the sample spans about 130,000 clones, 81% being singletons. The sequencing sample was made of PBMCs. These receptor sequences come from a man aged 18 to 35 in good health and CMV-seropositive.

The gene calls are TRBV27 and TRBJ2-5; possibly TRBD1 for D (6 bases). V dropped 4 bases and J dropped 0 bases, with 18 bases sitting between them. The CDR3 contains 17 residues. Germline assignment: CDR1 MNHEY and CDR2 SMNVEV (reference sequence). The CDR3 bases are TGTGCCAGCAGTTCAGCACTCTCAACAGGGTACCAAGAGACCCAGTACTTC. Amino acid sequence: CASSSALSTGYQETQYF.

The chain links TRBV7-9 to TRBJ2-1; TRBD1 matches at 7 bases. The ends lost 6 bases at V and 4 bases at J; junction bases unmatched: 15. The CDR3 runs to 17 residues. Germline V gene sequence: CDR1 SEHNR, CDR2 FQNEAQ (reference sequence). As DNA, the CDR3 is TGTGCCAGCAGACCACACTCCGGGACAGAACTTTACAATGAGCAGTTCTTC. Its protein is CASRPHSGTELYNEQFF.

V gene TRBV11-3 combines with J gene TRBJ2-7; 7 bases line up with TRBD1. After removal of 6 bases from V and 2 bases from J, the junction contained 7 bases not matched to a gene. The CDR3 consists of 14 residues. Per the germline V gene, CDR1 is SGHNT and CDR2 is YENEEA. Here the CDR3 reads CASSHRDSPYEQYF. CDR3 bases: TGTGCCAGCAGTCACCGGGACAGTCCCTACGAGCAGTACTTC. Based on the CDR3 plus reference TRBV11-3 and TRBJ2-7, the full variable domain is EAGVVQSPRYKIIEKKQPVAFWCNPISGHNTLYWYLQNLGQGPELLIRYENEEAVDDSQLPKDRFSAERLKGVDSTLKIQPAELGDSAVYLCASSHRDSPYEQYFGPGTRLTVT.

The V gene is TRBV9, the J gene TRBJ2-3; the match to TRBD2 covers 11 bases. The germline V gene encodes CDR1 SGDLS and CDR2 YYNGEE. The CDR3 runs to 15 residues. V was pared by 0 bases and J by 8 bases, with 5 bases of the junction left unmatched. CDR3 sequence (DNA): TGTGCCAGCAGCGTAGTAACTAGCGGGGGAGGTACGCAGTATTTT. The encoded protein is CASSVVTSGGGTQYF.

This rearrangement joins TRBV29-1 to TRBJ2-7; D remains ambiguous. The CDR3 loop spans 12 amino acids. V was shortened by 0 bases and J by 4 bases, with 7 bases between the two germline ends. Germline lookup yields CDR1 SQVTM and CDR2 ANQGSEA. The DNA of the CDR3 is TGCAGCGTTGAAGATGTAGCTTACGAGCAGTACTTC. Translating it yields CSVEDVAYEQYF.

The rearrangement uses TRBV29-1 and TRBJ1-1; no reliable D call. The CDR3 sequence is 13 residues long. The V gene's germline CDR1 is SQVTM and CDR2 ANQGSEA. With 2 bases removed from V and 9 bases from J, the gap between germline ends came to 16 bases. Written as DNA, the CDR3 is TGCAGCGTTGAATTATCAGTCGGGGAAAAAGCTTTCTTT. Protein sequence: CSVELSVGEKAFF.

This chain joins TRBV10-3 and TRBJ1-1; D is unresolved. CDR3 length: 13 residues. CDR1 and CDR2 (germline): ENHRY, SYGVKD. V lost 6 bases and J 2 bases, leaving 10 bases between the germline ends. The CDR3 protein is CAIREQRNTEAFF. The CDR3 nucleotides are TGTGCCATCAGGGAACAGAGAAACACTGAAGCTTTCTTT.

Written as DNA, the CDR3 is TGCGCCACCGAACAGGGCTTGTCTGGAAACACCATATATTTT. It yields the protein CATEQGLSGNTIYF. The rearrangement links TRBV10-2 to TRBJ1-3; TRBD1 is a possible D gene (6 bases). The V gene's germline CDR1 is WSHSY and CDR2 SAAADI. This CDR3 is built from 14 residues. The germline V and J ends were trimmed by 10 bases and 1 base, with 14 bases remaining between them.

V gene TRBV2 combines with J gene TRBJ2-1; 10 bases agree with TRBD2. Germline V gene lookup returns CDR1 SNHLY and CDR2 FYNNEI. V trimming: 6 bases; J trimming: 5 bases; junction bases outside the gene matches: 7. CDR3 length: 15 residues. The CDR3 loop is CASRRTSGADNEQFF. Written as DNA, the CDR3 is TGTGCCAGCAGGAGGACTAGCGGAGCGGACAATGAGCAGTTCTTC.

This clone came up a few times. The V call is TRBV7-8, the J call TRBJ2-7; the match to TRBD2 covers 7 bases. Losses at the gene ends were 2 bases for V and 2 bases for J; bases not matched to a gene: 6. The CDR3 runs to 15 residues. Germline V gene sequence: CDR1 SGHVS, CDR2 FQNEAQ. Here the CDR3 DNA reads TGTGCCAGCAGCTTACTGTCTAGCGGACCCTACGAGCAGTACTTC. Its translation: CASSLLSSGPYEQYF.